This T cell receptor beta chain was recovered during a study of Tregs in tolerant kidney transplant recipients. General study findings and limits: Few patients were studied, so findings need validation in larger groups. Biological reproducibility was not directly addressed in this study. Changing PCR primers prevented nucleotide comparison between some patients' samples.

A word on this clone: Antigen unknown. The read halts 3 residues ahead of the CDR3 end, with the missing end drawn from the germline J gene.

Sequencing was performed with immunoSEQ multiplex PCR; in TCRdb, only in-frame clones are kept and a portion is missing. This sample's clone table lists 12,000 to 15,000 clones. The CDR3 runs 14 residues. Germline V gives CDR1 KGHSH, CDR2 LQKENI. V lost 0 bases, J lost 6 bases, and 11 bases lay in between. Recipients received nonmyeloablative bone marrow transplants from related graft donors, with transient mixed chimerism. The sequences come from CD4+ T cells from blood (PBMCs), collected 12 months after the transplant. The sequence came from a human patient who received a combined kidney and bone marrow transplant. Some of the T cells may derive from the graft donor. The chain uses TRBV18 and TRBJ1-2, with a possible D match to TRBD1 (5 bases). CDR3: CASSPPARGDGYTF. The CDR3 bases that were read are TGTGCCAGCTCACCACCGGCCCGAGGGGATGGC.